This entry lists 18 T cell receptor beta chains sequenced from one sample in a study of blood T cells in healthy people across ages. The second PCR ran roughly 6 to 11 cycles with a sample-barcoded 5' primer and J-beta primers. One entry per CDR3 protein results from TCRdb running MiXCR on the 5' RACE reads. The sample holds roughly 800,000 distinct CDR3 sequences, about three fifths seen once. Sample: blood. These receptors were taken from a man aged 25-40 years in good health.

The chain has TRBV4-3 and TRBJ1-1, with D uncertain. This CDR3 contains 19 residues. Germline V CDR1 and CDR2: LGHNA, YSLEER. V gave up 2 bases and J gave up 0 bases, with 22 bases separating them. CDR3 DNA sequence: TGCGCCAGCAGCCAAAAACTGAGAGGTCGGGAAGATTTGAACACTGAAGCTTTCTTT. It translates to CASSQKLRGREDLNTEAFF.

The V and J genes are TRBV7-9 and TRBJ2-7; D is perhaps TRBD2 (6 bases). Trimming stripped 1 base from V and 3 bases from J, with 13 bases between. This CDR3 has 15 amino acids. Germline CDR1 and CDR2: SEHNR and FQNEAQ (reference sequence). CDR3: CASSLVGSGVYEQYF. The CDR3 DNA follows: TGTGCCAGCAGCTTAGTAGGTTCGGGGGTCTACGAGCAGTACTTC.

There are a few counts of this clonotype. CDR3 sequence (DNA): TGCGCCAGCAGCCAACAGCTAACGGGAGGGTACAATGAGCAGTTCTTC. Its protein is CASSQQLTGGYNEQFF. The V call is TRBV4-3, the J call TRBJ2-1; 8 nucleotides match TRBD2. Germline values: CDR1 LGHNA, CDR2 YSLEER. The CDR3 extends over 16 amino acids. V was pared by 2 bases and J by 4 bases, with 7 bases of the junction left unmatched.

In its sample, this clonotype was seen many times. CDR3 sequence reads: CASSLIAGSRYNEQFF. The CDR3 coding sequence is TGTGCCAGCAGCTTAATCGCCGGGAGTCGGTACAATGAGCAGTTCTTC. This sequence joins TRBV7-3 and TRBJ2-1; TRBD2 might be the D (6 bases). Trimming cost V 1 base and J 4 bases, with 14 bases left between them. The length of the CDR3 is 16 residues. From germline, CDR1 is SGHTA and CDR2 FQGTGA.

The chain combines TRBV20-1 with TRBJ2-7; D is uncertain. The CDR3 has 15 amino acids. V dropped 3 bases and J dropped 1 base, with 16 bases sitting between them. Germline V CDR1 and CDR2: DFQATT, SNEGSKA (reference sequence). The CDR3 reads CSASLGYGVSYEQYF. As DNA, the CDR3 is TGCAGTGCTAGCCTGGGGTACGGAGTTTCCTACGAGCAGTACTTC.

CDR3 sequence reads: CASSLWSDEAFF. The DNA for the CDR3 is TGTGCCAGCAGTTTATGGTCAGATGAAGCTTTCTTT. The chain has TRBV28 and TRBJ1-1; D uncertain. The length of the CDR3 is 12 residues. Per the germline V gene, CDR1 is MDHEN and CDR2 is SYDVKM. V shed 0 bases and J shed 7 bases, with 6 bases lying between them. The entire variable domain, with the rest obtained from reference TRBV28 and TRBJ1-1, is as follows: DVKVTQSSRYLVKRTGEKVFLECVQDMDHENMFWYRQDPGLGLRLIYFSYDVKMKEKGDIPEGYSVSREKKERFSLILESASTNQTSMYLCASSLWSDEAFFGQGTRLTVV.

The J gene is TRBJ1-2, the V gene TRBV7-2; D might be TRBD1 (6 bases). The germline V gene encodes CDR1 SGHTA and CDR2 FQGNSA. The CDR3 length is 14 residues. V was trimmed by 7 bases and J by 7 bases, leaving 19 bases between them. The CDR3 sequence is CASTRSTGACGYTF. The DNA for the CDR3 is TGTGCCAGCACCAGATCGACGGGGGCTTGTGGCTACACCTTC.

The chain links TRBV4-3 to TRBJ2-3; tentative D call: TRBD2 (5 bases). The CDR3 consists of 14 residues. The germline V gene encodes CDR1 LGHNA and CDR2 YSLEER. V was trimmed by 8 bases and J by 2 bases, leaving 14 bases between them. The chain's CDR3 is CASGPAVSTDTQYF. DNA for the CDR3: TGCGCCAGCGGCCCAGCGGTATCCACAGATACGCAGTATTTT.

The genes are TRBV27 and TRBJ1-2, with TRBD1 matching 9 bases. The CDR3 runs 15 residues. Germline V lookup: CDR1 MNHEY, CDR2 SMNVEV (reference sequence). J was trimmed by 4 bases and V by 3 bases; bases with no gene match: 6. The CDR3 here is CASSFRQQGAYGYTF. CDR3 nucleotides: TGTGCCAGCAGTTTCCGTCAACAGGGGGCCTATGGCTACACCTTC.

The V call is TRBV7-2, the J call TRBJ2-1; 10 bases align to TRBD1. The V gene end was trimmed by 11 bases and the J gene end by 8 bases; junction bases not matched to a gene: 9. There are 13 residues in the CDR3. The germline gives CDR1 SGHTA, CDR2 FQGNSA. CDR3 nucleotides: TGTGCCGTCGACAGGGGGCGGTCGGATGAGCAGTTCTTC. Translation gives CAVDRGRSDEQFF. The full variable domain, completed using reference TRBV7-2 and TRBJ2-1, is GAGVSQSPSNKVTEKGKDVELRCDPISGHTALYWYRQSLGQGLEFLIYFQGNSAPDKSGLPSDRFSAERTGGSVSTLTIQRTQQEDSAVYLCAVDRGRSDEQFFGPGTRLTVL.

The genes are TRBV5-1 and TRBJ2-1; TRBD2 agrees at 7 bases. The length of the CDR3 is 14 residues. V dropped 0 bases and J dropped 8; count of bases not matched to a gene: 5. CDR1 is SGHRS and CDR2 is YFSETQ in the germline V gene. Here the CDR3 reads CASSLALAVYEQFF. As DNA, the CDR3 is TGCGCCAGCAGCTTGGCGCTAGCGGTTTATGAGCAGTTCTTC.

The V call is TRBV28, the J call TRBJ2-7; possible D gene TRBD1, 6 bases. The J call may be incorrect, as the DNA end agrees better with TRBJ2-5. Germline assignment: CDR1 MDHEN and CDR2 SYDVKM. This CDR3 is built from 14 residues. CDR3 DNA sequence: TGTGCCAGCAGCTGGAACAGGGACGGTGAGACCCAGTACTTC. Translating it yields CASSWNRDGETQYF.

Comments on this clonotype: Mismatch with germline at one junction end may stem from a read error. CDR3 region: CASSVASSNYEQYF. DNA of the CDR3: TGTGCCAGCAGCGTAGCTTCATCAAACTACGAGCAGTACTTC. V and J are TRBV7-9 and TRBJ2-4, with no clear D. The J call may not be correct, given that the DNA end is closer to TRBJ2-7. This CDR3 has 14 residues. Germline V lookup: CDR1 SEHNR, CDR2 FQNEAQ (reference sequence).

CDR3 loop: CASSGLSSQDIWPQHF. The CDR3 DNA sequence: TGTGCCAGCAGTGGGTTATCGAGTCAGGACATTTGGCCCCAGCATTTT. This chain links TRBV12-3 or TRBV12-4 with TRBJ1-5, with D maybe TRBD1 (5 bases). There are 16 residues in the CDR3. V was pared by 5 bases and J by 9 bases, with 23 bases between.

This clonotype has more than one count but fewer than ten. This chain uses TRBV20-1 with TRBJ1-1; D uncertain. The CDR3 loop spans 13 amino acids. Germline V gives CDR1 DFQATT, CDR2 SNEGSKA (reference sequence). V was clipped by 6 bases and J by 4 bases, with 15 bases between them. CDR3 DNA: TGCAGTGCCCAAAACGGGCAGCGCACTGAAGCTTTCTTT. Translated, it gives CSAQNGQRTEAFF.

The chain uses TRBV20-1 and TRBJ1-6, with D hard to call. The germline V gene has CDR1 DFQATT and CDR2 SNEGSKA (reference sequence). Trimming pared 3 bases from V and 8 bases from J, leaving 17 bases between. The CDR3 totals 15 residues. CDR3 nucleotides: TGCAGTGCTAGTACCGGGGTTAATTGGGATTCACCCCTCCACTTT. Amino acids: CSASTGVNWDSPLHF.

The chain carries TRBV24-1 and TRBJ1-2, with D possibly being TRBD1 (5 bases). The CDR3 extends over 14 amino acids. The V and J ends lost 3 bases and 8 bases respectively, with 15 bases between them. From germline, CDR1 is KGHDR and CDR2 SFDVKD. This chain's CDR3 is CATSDGPQGAGYTF. CDR3 nucleotide sequence: TGTGCCACCAGTGATGGGCCTCAAGGGGCCGGCTACACCTTC.

This clonotype showed up just a few times. The chain carries TRBV12-3 or TRBV12-4 and TRBJ2-7; D not resolved. CDR3 length: 13 residues. V was clipped by 5 bases and J by 6 bases, with 14 bases between them. CDR3 loop: CASSGSILREQYF. The DNA of the CDR3 is TGTGCCAGCAGTGGCTCAATACTCCGCGAGCAGTACTTC.